The subject of this entry is one T cell receptor beta chain. From blood CD8+ and CD4+ T cells, TCR beta sequences were generated. Diagnostic criteria for definite or probable disease, in their recently defined form, were met by the patients with Susac syndrome. The sample is drawn from a study of CD8 T cells in Susac syndrome. Turning to the study itself: Clinically active disease was present in six of the sequenced Susac syndrome patients. Eight or nine of these patients were in remission.

Germline V gene lookup returns CDR1 KGHDR and CDR2 SFDVKD. The CDR3 consists of 13 residues. Trimming stripped 7 bases from V and 3 bases from J, with 10 bases between. Random hexamers were used to reverse transcribe an amount of about 0.45 to 1 ug RNA. TCRdb reanalysed the immunoSEQ multiplex PCR reads using MiXCR and keeps one entry per CDR3 protein. The repertoire has some 200,000 distinct CDR3 sequences, roughly 90% of them found once; the top ten carry around 0.1%. This receptor was identified in a human donor with Susac syndrome. The chain carries TRBV24-1 and TRBJ2-3; D is ambiguous. The sequencing sample was made of CD4+ T cells from PBMCs. CDR3 in DNA: TGTGCCACCAGGTCCGAGCCGACAGATACGCAGTATTTT. Residues: CATRSEPTDTQYF.